One sample yielded the 21 T cell receptor beta chains listed below, sequenced in a study of T-cell memory formation after mild COVID-19 (dated by TCRdb to the early 2020s). Library prep was done by 5' RACE. These reads were obtained on an Illumina NovaSeq 6000. TCRdb redid the processing of the public reads, applying fastp at Q25 and MiXCR, and retained in-frame beta chains. Each CDR3 protein gets just one entry, which takes the most common genes and DNA from the rows behind it. Here the sample has about 160,000 distinct CDR3 sequences; around a third occur a single time. Of the sample, more than 10% falls within the top ten clones. Sequenced material: PBMCs or a T cell subset sorted from them (not recorded which). These receptors were obtained from an adult woman who had mild COVID-19 (a few samples of this study predate the infection). The sample titles of this study are shuffled in the database, so cell type and time point are left out; the donor was told from shared clones.

The V and J genes are TRBV12-3 or TRBV12-4 and TRBJ1-1; D is possibly TRBD1 (5 bases). The CDR3 consists of 14 residues. V dropped 3 bases and J dropped 2 bases, with 10 bases sitting between them. CDR3 loop: CASSLEQVNTEAFF. The CDR3 DNA is TGTGCCAGCAGTTTGGAACAGGTAAACACTGAAGCTTTCTTT.

This clonotype has a handful of counts. This chain links TRBV6-2 or TRBV6-3 with TRBJ1-1; the D gene is possibly TRBD1 (5 bases). Germline CDR1 is MNHEY and CDR2 is SVGEGT. This CDR3 contains 13 residues. Deletions cut 7 bases from V and 1 base from J, with 10 bases between. CDR3 sequence (DNA): TGTGCCAGCATTCGGGACTGGAACACTGAAGCTTTCTTT. Protein: CASIRDWNTEAFF.

CDR3 nucleotide sequence: TGTGCCAGCGGCCTTCCAGGAGAGTCTAACTATGGCTACACCTTC. Protein sequence: CASGLPGESNYGYTF. The chain joins TRBV2 to TRBJ1-2; D gene unclear. Trimming removed 8 bases at V and 0 bases at J, with 16 bases between. Germline assignment: CDR1 SNHLY and CDR2 FYNNEI. This CDR3 has 15 residues.

The V gene is TRBV29-1, the J gene TRBJ2-1; 7 bases align to TRBD1. The CDR3 extends over 15 amino acids. Germline loops: CDR1 SQVTM, CDR2 ANQGSEA. Trimming cost V 1 base and J 4 bases; bases outside gene matches: 7. The CDR3 protein is CSVEGTGDTYNEQFF. In DNA form, the CDR3 reads TGCAGCGTTGAAGGTACAGGGGATACTTACAATGAGCAGTTCTTC.

This clonotype was observed a few times. The rearrangement joins TRBV20-1 to TRBJ2-7; D possibly corresponds to TRBD1 (6 bases). Deletions cut 0 bases from V and 2 bases from J, with 11 bases between. This CDR3 is built from 14 residues. Germline V gene lookup returns CDR1 DFQATT and CDR2 SNEGSKA (reference sequence). The CDR3 bases are TGCAGTGCTAGAGACAGGGGAACCCCCTACGAGCAGTACTTC. Translating it yields CSARDRGTPYEQYF.

The V and J genes are TRBV6-2 or TRBV6-3 and TRBJ1-1; 7 bases map to TRBD1. With 5 bases clipped from V and 7 bases from J, the junction kept 10 bases outside the gene matches. The CDR3 runs to 14 residues. The germline CDR1 and CDR2 sequences are MNHEY and SVGEGT. The CDR3 sequence is CASSPPGQAHEAFF. CDR3 nucleotide sequence: TGTGCCAGCAGTCCCCCCGGACAGGCCCATGAAGCTTTCTTT.

This clonotype was observed a few times. CDR3 region: CASSLDTSGGAWGTDTQYF. In DNA, the CDR3 is TGTGCCAGCAGCCTCGATACTAGCGGGGGGGCCTGGGGCACAGATACGCAGTATTTT. This chain uses TRBV5-5 with TRBJ2-3; TRBD2 matches 13 bases. Trimming took 4 bases from V and 1 from J; bases not matched to a gene: 12. Per germline, CDR1 SGHKS and CDR2 YYEKEE (reference sequence). The CDR3 is made up of 19 amino acids.

This chain links TRBV20-1 with TRBJ2-1, with 11 bases fitting TRBD2. The CDR3 loop spans 14 amino acids. J was trimmed by 6 bases and V by 6 bases; bases with no gene match: 7. CDR1 and CDR2 (germline): DFQATT, SNEGSKA (reference sequence). CDR3 nucleotides: TGCAGTGCCCATGGACTAGCGGGCCTCAATGAGCAGTTCTTC. Its protein product is CSAHGLAGLNEQFF.

V gene TRBV6-1 combines with J gene TRBJ2-3; 7 positions agree with TRBD2. Trimming cost V 1 base and J 8 bases; bases outside gene matches: 9. CDR3 size: 15 residues. Per germline, CDR1 MNHNS and CDR2 SASEGT. In nucleotides, the CDR3 is TGTGCCAGCAGTGAAGGACTAGCAATCCAGGGTACGCAGTATTTT. It is translated as CASSEGLAIQGTQYF.

This clonotype turned up a few times. V and J are TRBV7-2 and TRBJ1-1; D unclear. The length of the CDR3 is 13 residues. V was cut by 5 bases and J by 3 bases, with 10 bases left in between. Germline CDR1 and CDR2: SGHTA and FQGNSA. Here the CDR3 reads CASSLRRDTEAFF. Here the CDR3 DNA reads TGTGCCAGCAGCCTCAGAAGGGACACTGAAGCTTTCTTT.

The rearrangement links TRBV6-2 or TRBV6-3 to TRBJ1-5, with a weak D call TRBD1 (5 bases). Per the germline V gene, CDR1 is MNHEY and CDR2 is SVGEGT. CDR3 length: 15 residues. Deletions cut 2 bases from V and 1 base from J, with 9 bases between. The CDR3 nucleotides are TGTGCCAGCAGTTACGCAGGGTTGAGCAATCAGCCCCAGCATTTT. It is translated as CASSYAGLSNQPQHF.

This clonotype was counted a few times. This sequence joins TRBV15 and TRBJ2-4; TRBD1 aligns across 7 bases. The trim removed 0 bases at V and 0 bases at J, leaving 14 bases unmatched. The length of the CDR3 is 20 residues. The germline gives CDR1 LNHNV, CDR2 YYDKDF (reference sequence). CDR3 DNA sequence: TGTGCCACCAGCAGAGATGGGGACAGAGGTTTACGGAGAGCCAAAAACATTCAGTACTTC. Amino acids: CATSRDGDRGLRRAKNIQYF. The full variable domain, completed using reference TRBV15 and TRBJ2-4, is DAMVIQNPRYQVTQFGKPVTLSCSQTLNHNVMYWYQQKSSQAPKLLFHYYDKDFNNEADTPDNFQSRRPNTSFCFLDIRSPGLGDTAMYLCATSRDGDRGLRRAKNIQYFGAGTRLSVL.

This rearrangement joins TRBV12-3 or TRBV12-4 to TRBJ2-1; D possibly corresponds to TRBD2 (5 bases). V was shortened by 6 bases and J by 9 bases, with 15 bases between the two germline ends. The CDR3 loop spans 13 amino acids. The CDR3 loop is CASRDSWFIEQFF. CDR3 coding DNA: TGTGCCAGCAGGGACTCCTGGTTCATTGAGCAGTTCTTC.

This chain links TRBV12-3 or TRBV12-4 with TRBJ1-2, with 9 bases identical to TRBD1. The ends lost 3 bases at V and 8 bases at J; junction bases unmatched: 4. The CDR3 runs 13 residues. CDR3 nucleotide sequence: TGTGCCAGCAGTTTGGGGACAGGGAACGGCTACACCTTC. It translates to CASSLGTGNGYTF.

V is TRBV4-1 and J is TRBJ2-7, with 10 bases aligning to TRBD2. CDR1 is MGHRA and CDR2 is YSYEKL in the germline V gene. The CDR3 runs 17 residues. The ends lost 0 bases at V and 4 bases at J; junction bases unmatched: 9. The CDR3 protein is CASSQDHTSSGRYEQYF. In DNA form, the CDR3 reads TGCGCCAGCAGCCAAGATCATACGTCTAGCGGGAGATACGAGCAGTACTTC.

The chain employs TRBV6-1 and TRBJ2-1; TRBD1 aligns across 10 bases. The V and J ends lost 7 bases and 8 bases, in that order; junction bases with no gene match: 14. CDR3 length equals 16 residues. Germline CDR1 reads MNHNS; CDR2 reads SASEGT. For the CDR3, the DNA is TGTGCCAGCAAGGATCCGGGACAGGGGAGGGTAGATGAGCAGTTCTTC. Encoded protein: CASKDPGQGRVDEQFF.

This clonotype occurred a few times. The chain's CDR3 is CASSVSSGARTDTQYF. The CDR3 coding sequence is TGTGCCAGCAGCGTTTCTAGCGGAGCCCGCACAGATACGCAGTATTTT. The V gene is TRBV9, the J gene TRBJ2-3, with TRBD2 matching 7 bases. Germline V gene data show CDR1 as SGDLS and CDR2 as YYNGEE. This CDR3 contains 16 residues. V was pared by 2 bases and J by 1 base, with 7 bases of the junction left unmatched.

This rearrangement joins TRBV7-7 to TRBJ2-1; tentative D call: TRBD2 (5 bases). The CDR3 has 14 residues. Germline CDR1 reads SSHAT; CDR2 reads FNYEAQ (reference sequence). V dropped 4 bases and J dropped 9 bases, with 16 bases sitting between them. The CDR3 nucleotides read TGTGCCAGCAGCTCCACCGCGGAGGTCGCTGAGCAGTTCTTC. Its protein product is CASSSTAEVAEQFF.

The rearrangement uses TRBV9 and TRBJ2-7; 7 nucleotides agree with TRBD1. The CDR3 extends over 13 amino acids. In germline, CDR1 is SGDLS, CDR2 YYNGEE. V was clipped by 4 bases and J by 7 bases; unmatched bases: 8. CDR3 in DNA: TGTGCCAGCAGCAAAGGACAGGCCTCTGAGCAGTACTTC. Amino acids: CASSKGQASEQYF.

The chain's CDR3 is CSGTEGTGGYMNTEAFF. CDR3 nucleotides: TGCAGCGGCACAGAAGGGACAGGGGGCTACATGAACACTGAAGCTTTCTTT. This sequence joins TRBV29-1 and TRBJ1-1, with 12 bases aligning to TRBD1. The V gene's germline CDR1 is SQVTM and CDR2 ANQGSEA. The V segment lost 7 bases and the J segment 0 bases; nucleotides outside the gene matches: 12. The CDR3 is made up of 17 amino acids. Based on the CDR3 plus reference TRBV29-1 and TRBJ1-1, the full variable domain is SAVISQKPSRDICQRGTSLTIQCQVDSQVTMMFWYRQQPGQSLTLIATANQGSEATYESGFVIDKFPISRPNLTFSTLTVSNMSPEDSSIYLCSGTEGTGGYMNTEAFFGQGTRLTVV.

The chain is built from TRBV9 and TRBJ2-1; D tentatively reads TRBD1 or TRBD2 (5 bases each). From germline, CDR1 is SGDLS and CDR2 YYNGEE. This CDR3 has 15 residues. V shed 0 bases and J shed 4 bases, with 11 bases lying between them. The CDR3, as DNA: TGTGCCAGCAGCGTAGCTGGGACCGGATACAATGAGCAGTTCTTC. Translation gives CASSVAGTGYNEQFF.